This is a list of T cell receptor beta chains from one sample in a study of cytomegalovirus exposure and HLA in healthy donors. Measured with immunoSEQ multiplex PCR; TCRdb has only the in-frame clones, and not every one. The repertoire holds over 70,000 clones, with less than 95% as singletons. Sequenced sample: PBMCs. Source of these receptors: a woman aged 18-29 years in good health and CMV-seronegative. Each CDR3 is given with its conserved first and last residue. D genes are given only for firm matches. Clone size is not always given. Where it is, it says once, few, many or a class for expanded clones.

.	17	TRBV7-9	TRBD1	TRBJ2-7	CASSLGRRGPTSYEQYF	TGTGCCAGCAGCTTAGGGCGCAGGGGGCCCACCTCCTACGAGCAGTACTTC
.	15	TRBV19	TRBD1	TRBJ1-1	CASSSHTGGNTEAFF	TGTGCCAGTAGTAGTCATACAGGGGGGAACACTGAAGCTTTCTTT
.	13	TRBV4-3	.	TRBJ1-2	CASSQVEGSGYTF	TGCGCCAGCAGCCAAGTGGAGGGGAGCGGCTACACCTTC
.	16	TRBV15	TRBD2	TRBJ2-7	CATSRGAGGPGYEQYF	TGTGCCACCAGCAGAGGAGCGGGGGGGCCTGGATACGAGCAGTACTTC
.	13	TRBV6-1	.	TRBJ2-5	CASSEAPDWHPYF	TGTGCCAGCAGTGAAGCGCCCGATTGGCACCCGTACTTC
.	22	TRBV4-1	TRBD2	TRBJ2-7	CASSQTPNILAGGRWSSYEQYF	TGCGCCAGCAGCCAGACACCAAACATACTAGCGGGGGGGCGGTGGAGCTCCTACGAGCAGTACTTC
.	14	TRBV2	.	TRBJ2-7	CASELEGISYEQYF	TGTGCCAGCGAATTAGAGGGTATTTCGTACGAGCAGTACTTC
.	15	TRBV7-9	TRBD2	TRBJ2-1	CASSLLAGVVNEQFF	TGTGCCAGCAGCCTTCTAGCGGGGGTCGTTAATGAGCAGTTCTTC
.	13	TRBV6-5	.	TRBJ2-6	CASRLSGANVLTF	TGTGCCAGCAGATTATCTGGGGCCAACGTCCTGACTTTC
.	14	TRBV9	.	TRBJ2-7	CASSVAGREGAQYF	TGTGCCAGCAGCGTTGCAGGCAGGGAAGGTGCGCAGTACTTC
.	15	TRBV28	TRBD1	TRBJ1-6	CASSSDRSYNSPLHF	TGTGCCAGCAGTTCGGACAGGTCCTATAATTCACCCCTCCACTTT
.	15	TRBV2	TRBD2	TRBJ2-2	CATTKGGGAGGELFF	TGTGCCACCACCAAGGGCGGGGGGGCCGGCGGGGAGCTGTTTTTT
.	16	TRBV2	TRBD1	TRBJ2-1	CASKYPGRGFIHEQFF	TGTGCCAGCAAGTACCCCGGCAGGGGGTTTATCCATGAGCAGTTCTTC
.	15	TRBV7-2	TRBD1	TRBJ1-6	CASSPQGIEGSPLHF	TGTGCCAGCAGCCCACAGGGGATAGAGGGTTCACCCCTCCACTTT
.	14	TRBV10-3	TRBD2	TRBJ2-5	CAISGGGRAKTQYF	TGTGCCATCTCGGGAGGGGGGAGGGCGAAGACCCAGTACTTC
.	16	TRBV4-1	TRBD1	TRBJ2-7	CASSQDNPAGTVEQYF	TGCGCCAGCAGCCAAGATAACCCGGCCGGGACAGTCGAGCAGTACTTC
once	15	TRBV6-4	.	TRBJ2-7	CASSDGGRSPYEQYF	TGTGCCAGCAGTGACGGAGGCAGGTCCCCCTACGAGCAGTACTTC
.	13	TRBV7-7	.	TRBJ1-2	CASSYDGNYGYTF	TGTGCTAGCAGCTACGACGGGAACTATGGCTACACCTTC
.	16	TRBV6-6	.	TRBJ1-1	CASSYPKRGGDTEAFF	TGTGCCAGCAGTTACCCTAAAAGGGGAGGAGACACTGAAGCTTTCTTT
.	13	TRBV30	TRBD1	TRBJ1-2	CAWRLQGAAGYTF	TGTGCCTGGAGGTTACAGGGGGCGGCGGGCTACACCTTC
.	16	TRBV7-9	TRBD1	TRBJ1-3	CASSLSAGTGGDTIYF	TGTGCCAGCAGCTTATCGGCCGGGACAGGGGGAGACACCATATATTTT
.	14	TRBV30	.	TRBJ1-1	CAWTPLGENTEAFF	TGTGCCTGGACTCCCCTCGGAGAGAACACTGAAGCTTTCTTT
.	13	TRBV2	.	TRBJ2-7	CASSVVRTYEQYF	TGTGCCAGCAGTGTGGTCAGGACCTACGAGCAGTACTTC
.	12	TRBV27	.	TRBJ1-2	CASSSRGYGYTF	TGTGCCAGCAGTTCCCGGGGCTATGGCTACACCTTC
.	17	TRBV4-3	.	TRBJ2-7	CASSQDMVEDSNYEQYF	TGCGCCAGCAGCCAAGATATGGTAGAGGATTCGAATTACGAGCAGTACTTC
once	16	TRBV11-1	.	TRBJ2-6	CASSSGLRSGANVLTF	TGTGCCAGCAGCTCGGGACTGCGCTCTGGGGCCAACGTCCTGACTTTC
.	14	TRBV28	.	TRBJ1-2	CASSHPDRDYGYTF	TGTGCCAGCAGTCACCCGGACAGAGACTATGGCTACACCTTC